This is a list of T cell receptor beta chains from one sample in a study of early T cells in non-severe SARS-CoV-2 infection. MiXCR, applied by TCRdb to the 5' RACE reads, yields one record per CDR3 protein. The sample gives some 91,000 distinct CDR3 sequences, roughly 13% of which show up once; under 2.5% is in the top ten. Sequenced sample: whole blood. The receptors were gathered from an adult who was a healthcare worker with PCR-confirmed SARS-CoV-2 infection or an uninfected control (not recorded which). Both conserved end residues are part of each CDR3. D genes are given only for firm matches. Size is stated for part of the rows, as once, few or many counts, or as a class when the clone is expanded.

CDR3 protein: CSVKTRDYGYTF
CDR3 DNA: TGCAGCGTTAAGACAAGGGACTATGGCTACACCTTC
V gene: TRBV29-1
clone size: many
D gene: -
J gene: TRBJ1-2

CDR3 protein: CASSSQGSTGELFF
CDR3 DNA: TGTGCCAGCAGTTCCCAGGGGAGCACCGGGGAGCTGTTTTTT
V gene: TRBV12-3/TRBV12-4
clone size: many
D gene: -
J gene: TRBJ2-2

CDR3 protein: CASSLAGQNNEQFF
CDR3 DNA: TGTGCCAGCAGTTTAGCCGGACAGAACAATGAGCAGTTCTTC
V gene: TRBV28
clone size: few
D gene: -
J gene: TRBJ2-1

CDR3 protein: CSATGHLRDEQYF
CDR3 DNA: TGCAGCGCTACAGGGCACCTACGGGACGAGCAGTACTTC
V gene: TRBV29-1
clone size: few
D gene: -
J gene: TRBJ2-7

CDR3 protein: CASSRGGPETQYF
CDR3 DNA: TGTGCCAGCAGCCGGGGGGGGCCCGAGACCCAGTACTTC
V gene: TRBV7-6
clone size: few
D gene: TRBD2
J gene: TRBJ2-5

CDR3 protein: CASTPSRAQTQYF
CDR3 DNA: TGTGCCAGCACCCCGTCGAGGGCTCAGACCCAGTACTTC
V gene: TRBV7-6
clone size: few
D gene: -
J gene: TRBJ2-5

CDR3 protein: CATSAWPTRWGVQTNYGYTF
CDR3 DNA: TGTGCCACCAGCGCATGGCCCACTCGTTGGGGGGTACAGACTAACTATGGCTACACCTTC
V gene: TRBV15
clone size: few
D gene: -
J gene: TRBJ1-2

CDR3 protein: CASSPKGQPGNEQFF
CDR3 DNA: TGTGCCAGCAGCCCCAAGGGGCAGCCCGGCAATGAGCAGTTCTTC
V gene: TRBV7-9
clone size: many
D gene: -
J gene: TRBJ2-1

CDR3 protein: CASSLGLAPDTQYF
CDR3 DNA: TGTGCCAGCAGCTTGGGTCTAGCCCCCGATACGCAGTATTTT
V gene: TRBV5-4
clone size: -
D gene: -
J gene: TRBJ2-3

CDR3 protein: CASSPLRGEHSPLHF
CDR3 DNA: TGTGCCAGCAGCCCCCTCAGGGGGGAGCATTCACCCCTCCACTTT
V gene: TRBV7-9
clone size: many
D gene: TRBD1
J gene: TRBJ1-6

CDR3 protein: CASSFGNDQPQHF
CDR3 DNA: TGTGCCAGCAGTTTTGGTAATGATCAGCCCCAGCATTTT
V gene: TRBV6-1
clone size: few
D gene: -
J gene: TRBJ1-5